Following are 11 T cell receptor beta chains from one sample sequenced in a study of T-cell reconstitution after alpha-beta-depleted transplantation in children. Unique molecular identifiers were built into the TCRbeta library. A single record per CDR3 protein comes from TCRdb applying MiXCR to the PCR reads. The sample has 600,000 to 700,000 distinct CDR3 sequences; about an eighth are singletons. Source: PBMCs, taken before TCRalphabeta/CD19-depleted stem cell transplant. These receptors were collected from a girl aged 2-10 years with congenital amegakaryocytic thrombocytopenia, due to receive a stem cell transplant.

This chain links TRBV20-1 with TRBJ2-4, with 11 bases fitting TRBD2. With 6 bases clipped from V and 0 bases from J, the junction kept 4 bases outside the gene matches. The CDR3 consists of 15 residues. Per germline, CDR1 DFQATT and CDR2 SNEGSKA (reference sequence). CDR3: CSAGTSGLAKNIQYF. Written as DNA, the CDR3 is TGCAGTGCCGGGACTAGCGGACTAGCCAAAAACATTCAGTACTTC.

Here the CDR3 DNA reads TGTGCCAGCAGCCGGGACGGCAAGAACACTGAAGCTTTCTTT. Its protein product is CASSRDGKNTEAFF. The gene calls are TRBV2 and TRBJ1-1; D is possibly TRBD1 (5 bases). Germline CDR1 and CDR2: SNHLY and FYNNEI. The ends were cut back, 6 bases at V and 1 base at J, with 12 bases in the middle. The CDR3 sequence is 14 residues long.

This clonotype was found a few times. The CDR3 nucleotides read TGTGCCATCAGTGCTAATAGCGGGAGGGCCTCCCCGTACAATGAGCAGTTCTTC. The encoded protein is CAISANSGRASPYNEQFF. The chain combines TRBV10-3 with TRBJ2-1; TRBD2 agrees at 11 bases. V lost 4 bases to trimming and J lost 4 bases; unmatched junction nucleotides: 12. The CDR3 contains 18 residues. Germline CDR1 ENHRY, CDR2 SYGVKD.

This clonotype was counted many times. V usage is TRBV20-1 and J usage is TRBJ2-7; D possibly corresponds to TRBD1 (6 bases). This CDR3 spans 13 amino acids. V lost 2 bases and J 0 bases, leaving 8 bases between the germline ends. CDR1 DFQATT and CDR2 SNEGSKA come from the germline V gene (reference sequence). In nucleotides, the CDR3 is TGCAGTGCTAGAAGGGACAACTCCTACGAGCAGTACTTC. Residues: CSARRDNSYEQYF.

This clonotype was seen ten or more times. This chain joins TRBV5-1 and TRBJ2-1; 15 bases match TRBD2. Germline CDR1 SGHRS, CDR2 YFSETQ. With V trimmed by 4 bases and J by 8 bases, 1 base remained unmatched. The CDR3 sequence is 14 residues long. For the CDR3, the DNA is TGCGCCAGCAGCGGGACTAGCGGGAGGTATGAGCAGTTCTTC. Encoded protein: CASSGTSGRYEQFF.

This clonotype was found a few times. The chain has TRBV10-3 and TRBJ2-7; D perhaps matches TRBD1 (6 bases). CDR3 length: 13 residues. V was clipped by 8 bases and J by 2 bases, with 13 bases between them. The germline V gene has CDR1 ENHRY and CDR2 SYGVKD. DNA of the CDR3: TGTGCCATCGGCAGGGGTCTTACCTACGAGCAGTACTTC. Encoded protein: CAIGRGLTYEQYF.

This clonotype has ten or more counts. The chain joins TRBV5-1 to TRBJ1-5, with a tentative D call TRBD1 (6 bases). Germline loops: CDR1 SGHRS, CDR2 YFSETQ. The V gene lost 4 bases and the J gene lost 5 bases, with 10 bases spanning the gap. The CDR3 runs to 13 residues. The CDR3 is CASSPDSDQPQHF. In DNA form, the CDR3 reads TGCGCCAGCAGCCCGGACAGTGATCAGCCCCAGCATTTT.

In its sample, this clonotype was seen a few times. The rearrangement links TRBV7-9 to TRBJ2-4; TRBD1 matches at 7 bases. V gave up 5 bases and J gave up 5 bases; unmatched junction bases: 6. The CDR3 totals 14 residues. Germline loops: CDR1 SEHNR, CDR2 FQNEAQ (reference sequence). This CDR3 is CASSTGVLENIQYF. The CDR3 region has the DNA TGTGCCAGCAGCACAGGGGTTCTTGAAAACATTCAGTACTTC.

V usage is TRBV7-8 and J usage is TRBJ2-3; TRBD2 might be the D (6 bases). The CDR3 has 16 residues. Germline values: CDR1 SGHVS, CDR2 FQNEAQ. Trimming pared 5 bases from V and 4 bases from J, leaving 19 bases between. The CDR3 sequence: CASSISRVGSSDTQYF. Written as DNA, the CDR3 is TGTGCCAGCAGCATAAGTCGGGTCGGGAGTTCAGATACGCAGTATTTT.

There are a few counts of this clonotype. This rearrangement joins TRBV4-1 to TRBJ2-3; TRBD2 matches at 8 bases. CDR3 size: 17 residues. The germline V gene has CDR1 MGHRA and CDR2 YSYEKL. V shed 0 bases, J shed 5 bases, and the junction held 10 bases outside the gene matches. This CDR3 is CASSQDLASGSEDTQYF. As DNA, the CDR3 is TGCGCCAGCAGCCAAGATCTAGCCAGCGGGAGTGAAGATACGCAGTATTTT.

The CDR3 DNA reads TGTGCCACCAGCTCCGACAGGCTTCGGAATCAGCCCCAGCATTTT. It is translated as CATSSDRLRNQPQHF. This chain links TRBV15 with TRBJ1-5; maybe TRBD1 (6 bases). The CDR3 is made up of 15 amino acids. Looked up from germline, CDR1 is LNHNV and CDR2 is YYDKDF (reference sequence). Trimming left V 5 bases short and J 4 bases short, with 15 bases between.